This TCR beta chain appears in the sequencing data of a study of blood T cell repertoires in COVID-19. Study details: From the United States, Italy and Spain came samples of acute and convalescent COVID-19.

The germline gives CDR1 SGHDT, CDR2 YYEEEE. CDR3 length: 17 amino acids. Germline trimming cut 2 bases from V and 6 bases from J; bases unmatched to any gene: 10. In the study's own analysis: Nucleated cell counts were estimated from reference gene primer amplification. TCRdb's copy holds only in-frame clones and misses some; the assay was immunoSEQ multiplex PCR. Clone size and V and J calls were adopted from that table, with D and trimming inferred from the DNA. The sample records about 240,000 clones, about 86% being singletons. Across 24 US areas, participants ranged in age from roughly 18 to 95 years. Participants' own reports of clinical history determined their cohort assignment.

The sequence was obtained from a woman aged 40 to 50 with acute COVID-19. The sequenced sample consisted of PBMCs or T cells enriched from blood (not recorded which). The gene calls are TRBV5-6 and TRBJ2-4; TRBD2 matches 11 bases. The CDR3 is CASSLSTSGARGNIQYF. CDR3 DNA sequence: TGTGCCAGCAGCTTATCGACTAGCGGGGCCCGAGGAAACATTCAGTACTTC.